This T cell receptor (beta chain) was sequenced in a study of neurological immune-mediated disorders. The CDR3 consists of 15 residues. Germline loops: CDR1 DFQATT, CDR2 SNEGSKA (reference sequence). MiXCR, run by TCRdb on the 5' RACE reads, gives a single entry per CDR3 protein. The table records 36,000 or so distinct CDR3 sequences, 10% of them present only once. This clonotype has a count of ten or more. Antigen specificity is unknown. Regarding the study as a whole: Among expanded clones, no CDR3 amino acid sequences were shared across subjects, a pattern suggesting private repertoires in all groups.

The chain links TRBV20-1 to TRBJ1-1; 12 bases map to TRBD1. This TCR came from a woman aged 25 to 39 with HTLV-1-associated myelopathy (HAM/TSP). The sequenced sample was PBMCs. The CDR3, as DNA: TGCGCTTCAACCGGGACAGGGGGCGCGATCAATGAAGCTTTCTTT. As protein: CASTGTGGAINEAFF.